This T cell receptor beta chain stems from a study of blood T cell repertoires in COVID-19. Study-wide context: PBMCs, B-cell-depleted T cells, or T cells were the source of the cDNA or gDNA that made up the material.

The repertoire was sequenced with immunoSEQ multiplex PCR; TCRdb's copy has only in-frame clones and lacks some. Counted here are about 250,000 clones, about 80% occurring once; the ten biggest clones make up about 5.3%. Germline values: CDR1 SGHAT, CDR2 FQNNGV. The CDR3 loop spans 14 amino acids. With V trimmed by 5 bases and J by 6 bases, 5 bases remained unmatched. This receptor was taken from a woman older than 75 with active or convalescent COVID-19. This chain uses TRBV11-2 with TRBJ2-1; TRBD1 aligns across 9 bases. The sample comprised peripheral blood. The CDR3 DNA sequence: TGTGCCAGCAGCCTTCGGACAGGGGTCAATGAGCAGTTCTTC. It yields the protein CASSLRTGVNEQFF.